This TCR beta chain was identified during a study of identical twins. Points from the study as a whole: Twins shared out-of-frame alpha sequences with excess low generation probability. Beta out-of-frame sequences showed weaker excess twin sharing.

About this clonotype itself: Antigen specificity is unknown.

CDR3 length equals 15 residues. The V end lost 5 bases, the J end lost 0 bases, and 14 bases lay between the germline ends. Germline values: CDR1 MNHEY, CDR2 SMNVEV (reference sequence). cDNA carried unique molecular identifiers, and a universal primer site was added by template switching. TCRdb re-called the 5' RACE reads through MiXCR, storing one row per CDR3 protein. The repertoire holds about 890,000 distinct CDR3 sequences, with around 12% as singletons. These data were also reused for a study on yellow fever vaccine responses in identical twins.

Sequences were obtained from PBMCs. The sequence came from a woman aged 18-35 years in good health. This sequence joins TRBV27 and TRBJ2-7; possible D gene TRBD2, 6 bases. CDR3 loop: CASSPRGSGSYEQYV. CDR3 bases: TGTGCCAGCAGTCCCCGGGGTAGCGGCTCCTACGAGCAGTACGTC.